This T cell receptor (beta chain) derives from a study of blood T cell repertoires in COVID-19. Turning to the study itself: Sites in the United States, Italy and Spain provided acute and convalescent COVID-19 samples. Sample material is recorded as cDNA or gDNA derived from T cells, B-cell-depleted T cells, or PBMCs.

Under the authors' procedure: Amplifying reference gene primers gave estimates of nucleated cell counts. The table came from immunoSEQ multiplex PCR; TCRdb's copy has only in-frame clones and leaves some out. That table is the source of V, J and clone size, and D and trimming were worked out from the DNA. This table holds under 120,000 clones, roughly 85% found once. CDR1 and CDR2 from the germline V gene are SNHLY and FYNNEI. The CDR3 consists of 15 residues. With 8 bases clipped from V and 4 bases from J, the junction kept 13 bases outside the gene matches. The sequencing input was peripheral blood. The chain carries TRBV2 and TRBJ1-1, with TRBD1 identical over 7 bases. This TCR was sampled from a human donor in a cohort sampled during active COVID-19. CDR3 protein: CASGTGQVAGTEAFF. Here the CDR3 DNA reads TGTGCCAGCGGGACTGGACAGGTGGCGGGCACTGAAGCTTTCTTT.